What follows is one T cell receptor (beta chain) and its context. Its binding antigen is unknown. Per-nucleotide qualities are absent, and no much larger clonotype sits a single base away. This specimen's time point label, per the study, means: baseline before first vaccination. The vaccinee samples were drawn from two UK trials, COV001 and COV002, one of which was a single-blind randomized controlled phase 2/3 trial testing AZD1222 (ChAdOx1 nCoV-19) in healthy adults. For TCRbeta chain sequencing, PBMC samples were collected from trial participants at day 0 and at day 28 after the second dose. The CDR3 regions of human TCRbeta chains were analyzed by immunosequencing. Per the authors' processing: Repertoire TCRs were checked for matches against a reference library of SARS-CoV-2-specific TCRs that had been generated using the MIRA antigen-specificity platform. Breadth was defined as the fraction of unique TCRs that were SARS-CoV-2-associated, and depth was defined as the fraction of total T cells that were SARS-CoV-2-associated. Each spike-specific TCR was assigned to its reactive spike region and to a CD4 or CD8 class using the MIRA data. Log10-transformed breadth and depth values were compared by one-way ANOVA with Sidak's multiple comparisons tests. TCRdb mirrors the immuneACCESS table, restricted to in-frame sequences. Some clones are absent from its copies; in checked studies, under half trace to an unresolved V gene, and the reason for the others is unknown. That table is the source of V, J and clone size, and D and trimming were worked out from the DNA. The sample includes 73,000 or so clones, with about 91% observed a single time. Of the sample, roughly a fifth is held by the ten largest clones.

The data are from a study of T cell responses to AZD1222 COVID-19 vaccine (dated by TCRdb to the early 2020s). Describing the broader study: AZD1222 recipients with second doses at about 4 weeks or about 12 weeks were pooled, because spike-specific TCR depth and breadth did not differ between schedules. A total of 230 or so trial participants underwent TCR sequencing, of whom roughly 210 received two doses of AZD1222 and some 25 received two doses of the MenACWY control vaccine. Trial participants were enrolled by age into 18-55, 56-69 and 70-plus year subgroups, with around 150, 28 and 57 TCR-sequenced participants respectively.

The germline V gene (reference sequence) supplies CDR1 MNHEY and CDR2 SMNVEV. V is shortened by 6 bases, J by 2 bases, and the region joining them spans 5 bases. The CDR3 spans 12 residues, from the cysteine through the phenylalanine. Only CDR3 DNA is held: 36 bases, read in frame from base 1. General conclusions and limits of the study: In the small 56-69-year group, the increase in depth fell short of significance, most likely because of low power. Because no day 14 peak-response samples were available, repertoires were characterized only after the peak T cell response. The whole spike protein was spanned by vaccine-associated CD4 TCRs, and dominant responses were seen in regions 160-218 and 743-854. Participants were mostly white British and included more females than males, and it was suggested by the authors that clonal diversity may have been underestimated. Reportedly, almost half of the unique spike-specific TCRs recognized epitopes lying outside the regions that are mutated in the B.1.351 and B.1.1.7 variants. Conclusions about previously exposed vaccinees were limited because only six AZD1222 recipients were SARS-CoV-2 seropositive at baseline. After two AZD1222 doses, both the breadth and the depth of spike-specific TCRs were significantly higher than at day 0 and than in MenACWY recipients.

The sequences come from peripheral blood, collected on day 0 of AZD1222 vaccination. The sequence links TRBV27 to TRBJ2-1; the D gene identity is not certain. The receptor was isolated from an adult in good health. At the DNA level, the sequence is TGTGCCAGCAGCTCAACCTACAATGAGCAGTTCTTC. Its product reads: CASSSTYNEQFF.